This T cell receptor beta chain originates from a study of T cell clonotyping in hematopoietic cell transplantation (dated by TCRdb to about 2021). About the study as a whole: The study collected more than 120 blood samples from 35 consecutive transplant recipients and their related donors. Patients were recruited between late 2015 and early 2017 and followed until late 2020 or death. Study-wide conclusions, independent of this receptor: Overlap with donor repertoires was found for only a small fraction of recipient repertoires, with over 95% found to appear de novo at the given depth. After transplant, TCR diversity in recipients dropped, and pathologically expanded clonotypes increased progressively from day 30 to day 180. The sample size was limited, and because cells were not sorted, the contributions of CD4 and CD8 repertoires could not be separated. Inverse Simpson Index values from donors and from recipients before transplant predicted broader TCR repertoire diversity after transplant.

In the paper's terms, the time point label means: 30 days after allo-HCT. Blood from recipients was drawn roughly 28 days before transplant, then again at days 30, 100 and 180 after transplant. Nuclei Lysis Solution was used to extract genomic DNA from fresh or cryopreserved unfractionated peripheral blood mononuclear cells. About this clone: It lacks a known antigen. Base-call qualities are not available, and no considerably larger clone is one nucleotide away.

The immunoSEQ assay, a bias-controlled multiplex PCR with V- and J-specific primers, was used to amplify TCR beta CDR3 regions from genomic DNA. In a second PCR step, the CDR3 amplicons were tagged with a proprietary barcode plus Illumina adapter sequences. An Illumina MiSeq instrument was used for sequencing of the CDR3 libraries. Per the authors' processing: Export and quality control were performed with immunoSEQ Analyzer 3.0, and downstream analyses were performed with R Bioconductor and Immunarch. Only productive rearrangements within the normalized downsampled data set were used in the calculation of repertoire metrics. Pathologically expanded clonotypes were defined as those larger than 5 templates in the normalized cohort. Repertoire diversity was measured with the Inverse Simpson Index. The non-normalized data set was used for CMV-specificity analyses so that all clonotypes could be captured. TCRdb obtained this table from immuneACCESS and retained in-frame rearrangements with V and J assigned. These tables miss some clones; where compared with another copy, unresolved V genes account for less than half of the shortfall, and the remainder is unexplained. That table gives V, J and clone size, and the DNA gave D and trimming. The sample records approximately 11,000 clones, 46% of which are singletons. The top ten clones comprise roughly 8.5% of the sample.

The germline V gene encodes CDR1 SGHDT and CDR2 YYEEEE. V loses 4 bases at its end and J loses 7 bases; junction bases beyond the gene matches: 12. Its CDR3 holds 16 amino acids, cysteine through phenylalanine. Only the CDR3 DNA is retained, 48 bases long and in frame from the first base. The sequencing used PBMCs, collected 30 days after allogeneic stem cell transplant. This receptor was obtained from a male patient between 50 and 60 years old who had an allogeneic stem cell transplant from an unrelated donor, so the T cells may come from the graft donor. Some clones in this sample may be carry-over from other donors' samples. The chain couples TRBV5-6 to TRBJ2-3, with TRBD2 matching 10 junction bases. The DNA reads TGTGCCAGCAGCGGATTAGCGGGGGGCTATCTGAATACGCAGTATTTT. This codes for CASSGLAGGYLNTQYF.